This note documents a single TCR beta chain sequence. Its antigen target is currently unknown. It has no much larger one-base neighbor in the sample; base qualities were not kept. These data originate in a study of cytomegalovirus exposure and HLA in healthy donors (dated by TCRdb to 2016 to 2017). Some background on the complete study: In an earlier analysis of 550 to 750 of the donors, 250 to 300 Gb of sequence data and some 120 million unique TCR beta sequences from about 180 million T cells were reported. A handful of DR-DQ haplotypes were handled as single units for association and clustering because linkage in the cohort was strong. Among a few hundred genotyped donors of the cohort, an average of 235,054 unique TCR beta nucleotide sequences were sequenced per donor, roughly a sixth of them non-productive. HLA typing included class I and class II loci at four-digit resolution. A later analysis re-examined previously published TCR beta repertoires from just over 650 donors and added high-resolution HLA genotyping to investigate patterns of TCR occurrence. High-throughput TCR immunosequencing, statistical association of individual TCRs with disease status, and machine learning were combined to predict cytomegalovirus infection status. Donor age, sex, ethnicity and CMV serostatus were compiled together with the repertoire data. Of the roughly 390 genotyped donors, 81% were placed in the genetic ancestry cluster associated with self-reported Caucasian donors. In an earlier analysis of roughly 600 of the donors, high-throughput TCR beta sequencing was used to judge whether each TCR beta V gene segment behaved as functional or pseudogenic. A later genetic analysis took genome-wide SNP genotypes for about three fifths of the 666 donors and used that subset as a discovery cohort. The study aimed to test whether cataloging public T cell receptors could reveal signatures of past pathogen exposure. Typing coverage varied by locus: roughly 629-640 donors for A, B, C, DRB1 and DQB1; approximately 500 for DQA1; over 600 for DPA1; 450 to 480 for DPB1. About 330 gigabases of sequencing data and roughly 80 million unique TCR sequences made up an early release that covered under 750 HLA-typed donors. In addition to the first cohort of 650 to 800 subjects, a separate validation cohort of approximately 110 different subjects was used. All discovery cohort repertoires had been generated using a single sequencing platform. Rather than using new phenotypic data, the later analysis identified candidate immune exposures from TCR beta sequences and from how often those sequences occurred across donors. The study profiled the T cell repertoires of about 640 subjects by immunosequencing and related them to cytomegalovirus serostatus.

The germline V gene sets CDR1 to SQVTM and CDR2 to ANQGSEA. V and J lose 7 bases and 5 bases, and a span of 17 bases separates them. Its CDR3 holds 13 amino acids, cysteine through phenylalanine. Only the CDR3 DNA is retained, 39 bases long and in frame from the first base. In total, roughly 710 healthy bone marrow donors made up the cohort. At the time of sampling, every cohort member was nominally healthy, though immune exposures that went unrecorded were likely present. The donor was CMV seropositive and belonged to the group of 270 or so seropositive cohort members. Every donor gave a peripheral blood sample, and the peripheral blood mononuclear cells from that sample were used for TCR beta sequencing. The Qiagen DNeasy Blood Extraction Kit was used to extract genomic DNA from the blood cell samples. Receptor libraries were prepared by the immunoSEQ multiplex PCR assay. The multiplex PCR relied on a mix of 60 forward primers for TCR Vbeta segments and 13 reverse primers for TCR Jbeta segments. A multiplex PCR assay on genomic DNA amplified the CDR3 region of rearranged TCR beta genes. On the Illumina HiSeq System, the amplified TCR beta libraries were sequenced as 87-base-pair reads. The paper's processing steps were these. A later analysis counted about 76 million unique TCR beta chains across the 666 repertoires, and roughly 11 million of these chains were shared by at least two donors. To remove PCR and sequencing errors, raw reads were error-corrected and collapsed into unique sequences using a nearest-neighbor algorithm that merged closely related sequences. CDR3 sequences were aligned to IMGT reference sequences to assign V, D and J gene segments. For a sequence to be retained, at least a six-nucleotide match to both a V gene segment and a J gene segment was required. Rearrangements were classified as productive when the CDR3 lacked stop codons and remained in frame with V and J, and all other rearrangements were classified as non-productive. CDR3 was defined according to IMGT convention as the region running from the second conserved V-encoded cysteine to the conserved J-encoded phenylalanine. Sequences without an unambiguous match to a single V gene segment were excluded from the earlier analysis of a few hundred of the donors. In an earlier analysis of several hundred of the donors, V segments were called functional above 56.7% productive rearrangements and were called segregating when the between-donor standard deviation exceeded 5%. A statistical classification framework was built for diagnosing cytomegalovirus status from the catalog of TCR beta chain sequences. V and J gene assignment, in a later analysis, came from comparing TCR nucleotide sequences with IMGT/GENE-DB human TR gene sequences. A later analysis assigned CDR3 sequences and most-parsimonious VDJ recombination scenarios with the TCRdist pipeline. A later analysis defined each TCR beta chain by its CDR3 amino acid sequence plus V-gene family, and excluded reads lacking a unique V-gene family. As a way to deal with suspected cross-contamination and a sequencing artifact, a later analysis dropped 500 to 700 nucleotide sequences that were highly shared and had low generation probability. In a later analysis, a clonal expansion index was calculated for each public chain from normalized within-repertoire ranks of inferred template counts. In a later analysis, generation probabilities were computed with a VDJ recombination model fitted to out-of-frame rearrangements, and the resulting probabilities were checked against IGoR. Hypergeometric tests were used in a later analysis to score TCR-TCR, TCR-HLA and TCR-CMV co-occurrence, with a repertoire-size bias correction applied to the TCR pairs. A later analysis estimated false discovery rates by permuting HLA or CMV assignments 20 times. In a later analysis, co-occurring TCRs were grouped using DBSCAN, with TCRdist sequence similarity added in when clustering inside HLA-allele-positive subsets. For co-occurrence clustering, repertoires with fewer than 30,000 or more than 120,000 public chains were excluded, along with about five repertoires with anomalous nucleotide sharing. The table comes from immuneACCESS by way of TCRdb, which keeps in-frame sequences with V and J called. Part of the clones is missing from these tables; in studies checked, under half for an unresolved V gene and the rest for unknown reasons. The D gene and trimming were derived from the DNA, and the V and J assignments and clone size from that table. Across this sample there are 200,000 or so clones, with more than 65% seen only once. The ten largest clones represent approximately 5.4% of the sample.

The investigation overall reported the following: In a later analysis, the rate of TCR association differed among HLA loci, with DRB1 alleles having the most associated TCRs and HLA-C alleles having the fewest. Cytomegalovirus status was reported to be diagnosed by the classifier with high specificity and sensitivity in both the original and validation cohorts. The presence/absence analyses assumed that sequencing depth was roughly uniform across donors, and that assumption may not be true. While some public TCRs were present in many individuals, most TCR sequences turned up only very rarely across donors. In vitro tests confirmed that a few of the cytomegalovirus-associated TCR beta chains recognize cytomegalovirus antigens. The 87-base-pair reads could not distinguish some IMGT-functional V segments, including TRBV6-2 and TRBV6-3, so those segments were excluded. Compared with equally common non-associated chains, HLA-associated TCR beta chains in a later analysis were more clonally expanded and had lower generation probabilities. A further reported finding was that TCR beta sequences accurately predicted the HLA-A and HLA-B alleles for most subjects in the first cohort. A later analysis found that most CMV-associated TCR beta chains appeared HLA-restricted, with HLA associations seemingly driven largely by CMV exposure. Only TCR beta chains were sequenced in this cohort, and the absence of alpha or paired-chain data limited detectable features. When HLA alleles, especially DR and DQ, strongly co-occurred, attributing TCR associations to individual alleles was difficult. Around 16 rarely observed V segments, including chromosome 9 orphons, were excluded from the earlier analysis of several hundred of the donors because counts were too low. Correlated functional status among segregating V segments might reflect linkage disequilibrium, but an unknown experimental factor could not be ruled out. A later genetic analysis reported fewer N-insertions in productive TCRs among donors in an Asian-associated ancestry cluster than the roughly 620-donor mean. A group of highly shared sequence variants was considered likely to be a technical artifact of the sequencing pipeline. At a false discovery rate of 0.05, a later analysis linked approximately 18,000 TCR beta sequences to specific HLA alleles. A total of roughly 160 TCR beta chains were listed by the study as associated with cytomegalovirus. Broadly in line with IMGT annotations, most TCR beta V segments showed up in productive rearrangements about 90% or about 30% of the time in an earlier analysis of about 500 of the donors. Several of the top co-occurrence clusters appeared to be linked to parvovirus B19, influenza, CMV and Epstein-Barr virus, according to a later analysis. Because HLA typing was unavailable for some donors at each locus, only the typed subset was used in association tests. It was suggested by the authors that the approach could potentially be generalized to other disease states and immunological phenotypes. In a later genetic analysis, a missense DCLRE1C variant was associated with V-gene and J-gene trimming of TCR beta chains, and the association was replicated in an independent cohort. The only immune exposure information available for the cohort was CMV serostatus.

Sequences were obtained from PBMCs. The rearranged chain carries TRBV29-1 and TRBJ1-1; matching of 6 bases hints at TRBD1 as the D gene. The source of this sequence is a woman younger than 45 in good health and CMV-seropositive. Here the CDR3 is given as CSGKEPRGTEAFF. The nucleotide sequence reads as follows: TGCAGCGGTAAGGAGCCTAGGGGGACTGAAGCTTTCTTT.